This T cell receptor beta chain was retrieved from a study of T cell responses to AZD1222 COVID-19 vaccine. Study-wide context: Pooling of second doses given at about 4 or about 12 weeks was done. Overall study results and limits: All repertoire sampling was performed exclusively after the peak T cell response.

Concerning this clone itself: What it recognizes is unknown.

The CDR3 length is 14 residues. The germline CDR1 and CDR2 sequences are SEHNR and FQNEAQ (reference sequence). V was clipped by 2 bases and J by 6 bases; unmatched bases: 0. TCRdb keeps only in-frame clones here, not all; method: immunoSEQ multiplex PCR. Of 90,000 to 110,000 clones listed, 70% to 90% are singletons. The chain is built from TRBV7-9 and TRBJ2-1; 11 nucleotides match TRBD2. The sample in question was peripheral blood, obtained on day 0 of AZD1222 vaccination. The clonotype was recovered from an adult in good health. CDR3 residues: CASSLLAGGNEQFF. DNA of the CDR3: TGTGCCAGCAGCTTACTAGCGGGAGGCAATGAGCAGTTCTTC.